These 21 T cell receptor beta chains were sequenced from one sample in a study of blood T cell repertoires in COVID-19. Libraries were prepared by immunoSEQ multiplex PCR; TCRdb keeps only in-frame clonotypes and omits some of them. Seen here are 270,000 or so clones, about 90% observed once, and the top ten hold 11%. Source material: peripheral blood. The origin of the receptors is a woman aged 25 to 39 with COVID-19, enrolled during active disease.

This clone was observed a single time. The CDR3 sequence is CASSAAQGAGINEQFF. The CDR3 DNA is TGTGCCAGCAGCGCAGCGCAGGGGGCGGGAATCAATGAGCAGTTCTTC. V and J are TRBV7-6 and TRBJ2-1; 8 nucleotides agree with TRBD1. Germline V gene data show CDR1 as SGHVS and CDR2 as FNYEAQ. V gave up 5 bases and J gave up 6 bases; unmatched junction bases: 12. The CDR3 extends over 16 amino acids.

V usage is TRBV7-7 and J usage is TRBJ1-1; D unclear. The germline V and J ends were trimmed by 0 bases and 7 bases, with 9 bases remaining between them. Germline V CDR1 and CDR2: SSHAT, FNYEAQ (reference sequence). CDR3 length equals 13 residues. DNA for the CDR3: TGTGCCAGCAGCTTAGCGGTGGGCGATGAAGCTTTCTTT. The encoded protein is CASSLAVGDEAFF.

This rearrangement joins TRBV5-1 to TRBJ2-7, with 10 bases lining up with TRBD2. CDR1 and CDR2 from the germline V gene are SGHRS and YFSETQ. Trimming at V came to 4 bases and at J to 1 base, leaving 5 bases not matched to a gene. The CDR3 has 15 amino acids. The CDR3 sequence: CASSRLAGPSYEQYF. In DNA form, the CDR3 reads TGCGCCAGCAGCCGACTAGCGGGCCCTTCCTACGAGCAGTACTTC. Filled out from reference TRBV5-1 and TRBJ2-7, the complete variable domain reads KAGVTQTPRYLIKTRGQQVTLSCSPISGHRSVSWYQQTPGQGLQFLFEYFSETQRNKGNFPGRFSGRQFSNSRSEMNVSTLELGDSALYLCASSRLAGPSYEQYFGPGTRLTVT.

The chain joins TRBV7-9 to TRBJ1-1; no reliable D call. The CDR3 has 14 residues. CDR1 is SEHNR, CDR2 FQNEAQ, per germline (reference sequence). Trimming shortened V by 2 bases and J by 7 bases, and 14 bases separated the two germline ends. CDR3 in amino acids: CASSLNERPVEAFF. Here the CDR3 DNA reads TGTGCCAGCAGCTTAAATGAGAGGCCAGTTGAAGCTTTCTTT.

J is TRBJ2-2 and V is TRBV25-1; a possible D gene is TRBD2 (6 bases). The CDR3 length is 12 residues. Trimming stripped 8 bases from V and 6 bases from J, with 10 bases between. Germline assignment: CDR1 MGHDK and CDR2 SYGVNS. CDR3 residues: CASWRGAGELFF. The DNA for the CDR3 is TGTGCCAGCTGGCGGGGTGCCGGGGAGCTGTTTTTT. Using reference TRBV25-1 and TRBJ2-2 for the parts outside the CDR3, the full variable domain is EADIYQTPRYLVIGTGKKITLECSQTMGHDKMYWYQQDPGMELHLIHYSYGVNSTEKGDLSSESTVSRIRTEHFPLTLESARPSHTSQYLCASWRGAGELFFGEGSRLTVL.

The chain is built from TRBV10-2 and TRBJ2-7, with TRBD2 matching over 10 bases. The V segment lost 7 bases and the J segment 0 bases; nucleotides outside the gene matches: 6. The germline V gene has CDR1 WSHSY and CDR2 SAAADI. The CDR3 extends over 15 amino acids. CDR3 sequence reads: CASTFASGGSYEQYF. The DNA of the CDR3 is TGCGCCAGCACCTTTGCTAGCGGGGGCTCCTACGAGCAGTACTTC.

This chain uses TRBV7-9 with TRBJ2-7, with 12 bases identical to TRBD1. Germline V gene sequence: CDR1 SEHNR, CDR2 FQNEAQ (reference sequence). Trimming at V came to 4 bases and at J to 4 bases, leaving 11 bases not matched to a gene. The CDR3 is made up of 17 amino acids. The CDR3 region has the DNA TGTGCCAGCAGCTCACCCTACATGGGACAGGGGGCGTACGAGCAGTACTTC. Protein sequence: CASSSPYMGQGAYEQYF. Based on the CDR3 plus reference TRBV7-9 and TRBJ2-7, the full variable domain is DTGVSQNPRHKITKRGQNVTFRCDPISEHNRLYWYRQTLGQGPEFLTYFQNEAQLEKSRLLSDRFSAERPKGSFSTLEIQRTEQGDSAMYLCASSSPYMGQGAYEQYFGPGTRLTVT.

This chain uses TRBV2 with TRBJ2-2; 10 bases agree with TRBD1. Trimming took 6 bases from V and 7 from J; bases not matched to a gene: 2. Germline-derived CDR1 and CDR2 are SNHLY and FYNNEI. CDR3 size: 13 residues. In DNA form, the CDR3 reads TGTGCCAGCAGGGACAGGGGGGTCGGGGAGCTGTTTTTT. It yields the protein CASRDRGVGELFF.

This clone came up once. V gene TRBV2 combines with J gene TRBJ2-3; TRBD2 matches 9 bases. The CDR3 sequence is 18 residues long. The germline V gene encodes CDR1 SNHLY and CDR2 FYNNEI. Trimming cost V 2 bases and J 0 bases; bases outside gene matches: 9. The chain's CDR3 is CASSESDVTSGSTDTQYF. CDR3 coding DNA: TGTGCCAGCAGTGAATCCGATGTGACTAGCGGTAGCACAGATACGCAGTATTTT.

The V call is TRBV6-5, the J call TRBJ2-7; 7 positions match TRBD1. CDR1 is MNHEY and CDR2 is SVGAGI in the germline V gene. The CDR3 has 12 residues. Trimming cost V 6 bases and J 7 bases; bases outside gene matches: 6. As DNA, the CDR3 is TGTGCCAGCAGGACAGGGTTGGGGGAGCAGTACTTC. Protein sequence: CASRTGLGEQYF.

The CDR3 coding sequence is TGTGCCATCAGTGAGCGGCGGCAGAACACCGGGGAGCTGTTTTTT. Translating gives CAISERRQNTGELFF. The rearrangement joins TRBV10-3 to TRBJ2-2; D remains unclear. This CDR3 spans 15 amino acids. The germline V and J ends were trimmed by 2 bases and 1 base, with 8 bases remaining between them. Germline V gives CDR1 ENHRY, CDR2 SYGVKD.

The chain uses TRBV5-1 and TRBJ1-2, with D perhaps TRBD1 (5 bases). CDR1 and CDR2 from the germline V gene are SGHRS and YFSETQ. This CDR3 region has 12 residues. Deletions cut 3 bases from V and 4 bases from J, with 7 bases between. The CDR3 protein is CASSSDSYGYTF. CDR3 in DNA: TGCGCCAGCAGCTCAGACAGCTATGGCTACACCTTC. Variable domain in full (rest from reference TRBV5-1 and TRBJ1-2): KAGVTQTPRYLIKTRGQQVTLSCSPISGHRSVSWYQQTPGQGLQFLFEYFSETQRNKGNFPGRFSGRQFSNSRSEMNVSTLELGDSALYLCASSSDSYGYTFGSGTRLTVV.

The CDR3 nucleotides read TGCGCCAGCAGCCCGGGGACACGAGGGACCCAGTACTTC. Translation gives CASSPGTRGTQYF. The chain joins TRBV5-1 to TRBJ2-5; a weak D match, TRBD1 (6 bases). Trimming took 4 bases from V and 7 from J, leaving 14 bases between them. The germline V gene encodes CDR1 SGHRS and CDR2 YFSETQ. The CDR3 extends over 13 amino acids.

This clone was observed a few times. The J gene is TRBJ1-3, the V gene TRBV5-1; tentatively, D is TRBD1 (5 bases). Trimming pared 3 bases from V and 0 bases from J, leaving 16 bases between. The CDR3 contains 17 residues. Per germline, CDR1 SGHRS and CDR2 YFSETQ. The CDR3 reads CASSSTGARISGNTIYF. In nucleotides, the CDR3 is TGCGCCAGCAGCTCGACTGGGGCGCGGATCTCTGGAAACACCATATATTTT. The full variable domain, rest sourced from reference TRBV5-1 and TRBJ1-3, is KAGVTQTPRYLIKTRGQQVTLSCSPISGHRSVSWYQQTPGQGLQFLFEYFSETQRNKGNFPGRFSGRQFSNSRSEMNVSTLELGDSALYLCASSSTGARISGNTIYFGEGSWLTVV.

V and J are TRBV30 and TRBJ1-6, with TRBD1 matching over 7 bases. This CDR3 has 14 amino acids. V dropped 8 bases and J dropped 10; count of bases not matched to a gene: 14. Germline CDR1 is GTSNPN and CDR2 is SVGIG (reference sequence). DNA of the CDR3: TGTGCCGGGGACGAGACAGGGTCAGGGTCACCCCTCCACTTT. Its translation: CAGDETGSGSPLHF. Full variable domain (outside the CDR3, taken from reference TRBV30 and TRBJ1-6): SQTIHQWPATLVQPVGSPLSLECTVEGTSNPNLYWYRQAAGRGLQLLFYSVGIGQISSEVPQNLSASRPQDRQFILSSKKLLLSDSGFYLCAGDETGSGSPLHFGNGTRLTVT.

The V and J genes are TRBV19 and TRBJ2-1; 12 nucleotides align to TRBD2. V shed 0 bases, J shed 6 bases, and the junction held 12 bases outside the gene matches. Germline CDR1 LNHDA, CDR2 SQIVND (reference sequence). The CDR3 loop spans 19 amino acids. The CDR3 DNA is TGTGCCAGTAGTATAGATGTTCTAGCGGGGGGGCCTGGCGTCAATGAGCAGTTCTTC. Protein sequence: CASSIDVLAGGPGVNEQFF. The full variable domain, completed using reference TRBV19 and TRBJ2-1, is DGGITQSPKYLFRKEGQNVTLSCEQNLNHDAMYWYRQDPGQGLRLIYYSQIVNDFQKGDIAEGYSVSREKKESFPLTVTSAQKNPTAFYLCASSIDVLAGGPGVNEQFFGPGTRLTVL.

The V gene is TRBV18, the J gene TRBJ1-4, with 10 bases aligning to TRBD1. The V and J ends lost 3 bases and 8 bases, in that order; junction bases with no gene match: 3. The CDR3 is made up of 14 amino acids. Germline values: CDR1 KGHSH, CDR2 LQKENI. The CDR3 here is CASSPGTGEEKLFF. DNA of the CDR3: TGTGCCAGCTCACCGGGGACAGGGGAAGAAAAACTGTTTTTT.

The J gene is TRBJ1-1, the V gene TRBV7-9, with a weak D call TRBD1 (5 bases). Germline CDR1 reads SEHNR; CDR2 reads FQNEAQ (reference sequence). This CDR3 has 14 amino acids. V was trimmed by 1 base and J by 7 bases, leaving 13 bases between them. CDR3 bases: TGTGCCAGCAGCTTAGTAGTACGGCAGGGTGAAGCTTTCTTT. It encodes CASSLVVRQGEAFF. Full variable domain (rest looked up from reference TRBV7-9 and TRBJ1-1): DTGVSQNPRHKITKRGQNVTFRCDPISEHNRLYWYRQTLGQGPEFLTYFQNEAQLEKSRLLSDRFSAERPKGSFSTLEIQRTEQGDSAMYLCASSLVVRQGEAFFGQGTRLTVV.

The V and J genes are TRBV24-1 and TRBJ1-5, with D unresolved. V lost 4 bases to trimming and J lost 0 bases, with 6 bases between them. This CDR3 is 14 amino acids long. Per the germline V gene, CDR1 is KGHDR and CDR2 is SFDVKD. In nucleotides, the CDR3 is TGTGCCACCAGTGACACTCATAGCAATCAGCCCCAGCATTTT. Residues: CATSDTHSNQPQHF.

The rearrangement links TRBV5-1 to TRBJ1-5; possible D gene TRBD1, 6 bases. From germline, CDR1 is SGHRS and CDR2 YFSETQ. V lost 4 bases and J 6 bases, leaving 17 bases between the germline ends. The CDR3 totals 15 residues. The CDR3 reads CASSLDRGSGQPQHF. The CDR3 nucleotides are TGCGCCAGCAGCCTTGATAGGGGGAGTGGTCAGCCCCAGCATTTT.

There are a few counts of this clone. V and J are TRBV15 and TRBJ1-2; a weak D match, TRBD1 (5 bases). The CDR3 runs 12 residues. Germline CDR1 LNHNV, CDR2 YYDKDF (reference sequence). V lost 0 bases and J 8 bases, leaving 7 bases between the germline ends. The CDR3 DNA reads TGTGCCACCAGCAGAGAGAAGGGGGGCTACACCTTC. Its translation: CATSREKGGYTF.